The T cell receptor (beta chain) under discussion was sequenced for a study of blood T cells in healthy people across ages. Study results and caveats: Measured against age, TCR beta diversity per million T cells decreased in a roughly linear manner.

Sample-barcoded 5' priming and a J-beta primer mix drove a second PCR of roughly 6 to 12 cycles. The template-switch adaptor was a 5' adaptor with 12 random nucleotides. It tagged each cDNA molecule. TCRdb fed the 5' RACE reads into MiXCR, producing one record per CDR3 protein. The data hold around 1,700,000 distinct CDR3 sequences, with approximately 30% observed a single time. The CDR3 contains 14 residues. V was pared by 3 bases and J by 3 bases, with 12 bases between. Looked up from germline, CDR1 is SQVTM and CDR2 is ANQGSEA. At least ten counts were recorded for this clonotype. What it recognizes is unknown.

The sequenced material came from blood. The receptor comes from a woman aged 30 to 39 in good health. This chain links TRBV29-1 with TRBJ2-1, with D tentatively TRBD2 (6 bases). The DNA of the CDR3 is TGCAGCGTTGACGGCGGGATACTCTACAATGAGCAGTTCTTC. Translated: CSVDGGILYNEQFF.